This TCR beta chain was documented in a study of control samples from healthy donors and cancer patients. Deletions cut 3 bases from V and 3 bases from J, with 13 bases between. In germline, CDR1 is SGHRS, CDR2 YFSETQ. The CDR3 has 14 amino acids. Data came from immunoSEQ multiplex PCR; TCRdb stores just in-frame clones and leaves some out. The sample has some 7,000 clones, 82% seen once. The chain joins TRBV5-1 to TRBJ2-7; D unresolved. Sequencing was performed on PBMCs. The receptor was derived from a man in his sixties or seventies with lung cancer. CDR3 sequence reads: CASSSSDARYEQYF. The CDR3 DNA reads TGCGCCAGCAGCTCCTCGGACGCACGCTACGAGCAGTACTTC.